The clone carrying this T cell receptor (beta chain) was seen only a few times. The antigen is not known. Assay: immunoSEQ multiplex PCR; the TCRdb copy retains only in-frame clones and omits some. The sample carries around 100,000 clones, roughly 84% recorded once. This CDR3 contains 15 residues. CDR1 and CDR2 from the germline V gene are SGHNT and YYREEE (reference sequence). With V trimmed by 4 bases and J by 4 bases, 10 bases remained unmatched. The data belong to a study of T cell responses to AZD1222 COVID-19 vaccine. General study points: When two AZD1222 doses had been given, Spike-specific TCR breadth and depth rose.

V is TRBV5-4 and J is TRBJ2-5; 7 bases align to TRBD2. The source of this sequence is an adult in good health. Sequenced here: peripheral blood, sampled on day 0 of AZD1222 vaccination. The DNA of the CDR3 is TGTGCCAGCAGCCCTGACGGACTAGTTTTAGAGACCCAGTACTTC. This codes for CASSPDGLVLETQYF. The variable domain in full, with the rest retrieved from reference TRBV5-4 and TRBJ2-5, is ETGVTQSPTHLIKTRGQQVTLRCSSQSGHNTVSWYQQALGQGPQFIFQYYREEENGRGNFPPRFSGLQFPNYSSELNVNALELDDSALYLCASSPDGLVLETQYFGPGTRLLVL.